Listed here are 23 T cell receptor beta chains from one sample, sequenced in a study of T cells in Graves' hyperthyroidism and ophthalmopathy. The investigators amplified TCR beta CDR3 regions from RNA transcripts. First-round RT-PCR targeting the TCR CDR3 was performed with the HTBI primer set. Via MiXCR, TCRdb re-called the multiplex PCR reads, giving one row per CDR3 protein. The sample shows approximately 420,000 distinct CDR3 sequences, under 15% of them seen only once. Sequencing used blood. The receptors here all came from a woman aged 25 to 45 with Graves' hyperthyroidism.

This clonotype has at least ten counts. The rearrangement uses TRBV2 and TRBJ1-5; TRBD1 is a possible D gene (6 bases). V gave up 0 bases and J gave up 3 bases, with 9 bases separating them. The germline V gene has CDR1 SNHLY and CDR2 FYNNEI. The CDR3 has 15 amino acids. CDR3: CASSEAWDNNQPQHF. The CDR3, as DNA: TGTGCCAGCAGTGAAGCGTGGGACAACAATCAGCCCCAGCATTTT.

This clonotype was seen a few times. CDR3 in DNA: TGTGCCAGCAGCTTAGTAGGGACCATCGGCGGGAGCTATGGCTACACCTTC. This translates into CASSLVGTIGGSYGYTF. The chain is built from TRBV7-9 and TRBJ1-2; the D gene is possibly TRBD1 (5 bases). Germline CDR1 reads SEHNR; CDR2 reads FQNEAQ (reference sequence). The V end lost 1 base, the J end lost 4 bases, and 19 bases lay between the germline ends. CDR3 length: 17 amino acids.

This clonotype appeared many times. The chain couples TRBV28 to TRBJ2-3; TRBD2 aligns across 10 bases. V was clipped by 6 bases and J by 2 bases; unmatched bases: 2. The CDR3 is made up of 14 amino acids. Germline CDR1 and CDR2: MDHEN and SYDVKM. CDR3 in DNA: TGTGCCAGCAGGACTAGCGGGTACACAGATACGCAGTATTTT. Its translation is CASRTSGYTDTQYF.

This clonotype was seen many times. This chain uses TRBV3-1 with TRBJ1-2, with D hard to call. The germline V gene encodes CDR1 LGHDT and CDR2 YNNKEL (reference sequence). The CDR3 has 13 amino acids. Deletions cut 1 base from V and 3 bases from J, with 6 bases between. As DNA, the CDR3 is TGTGCCAGCAGCCAAGTCAGTCACTATGGCTACACCTTC. It yields the protein CASSQVSHYGYTF. Looking up the rest from reference TRBV3-1 and TRBJ1-2 gives the full variable domain: DTAVSQTPKYLVTQMGNDKSIKCEQNLGHDTMYWYKQDSKKFLKIMFSYNNKELIINETVPNRFSPKSPDKAHLNLHINSLELGDSAVYFCASSQVSHYGYTFGSGTRLTVV.

In its sample, this clonotype was seen many times. This chain links TRBV18 with TRBJ1-1; the D is unclear. V lost 0 bases to trimming and J lost 1 base, with 9 bases between them. The CDR3 sequence is 15 residues long. CDR1 is KGHSH, CDR2 LQKENI, per germline. The CDR3, as DNA: TGTGCCAGCTCACCACCGAACGGGCAGAACACTGAAGCTTTCTTT. It codes for CASSPPNGQNTEAFF.

This clonotype was counted only a few times. V and J are TRBV18 and TRBJ1-4; D not resolved. The CDR3 consists of 17 residues. CDR1 is KGHSH and CDR2 is LQKENI in the germline V gene. Trimming took 2 bases from V and 7 from J, leaving 20 bases between them. DNA for the CDR3: TGTGCCAGCTCACCAACTTCCTTATCAGGCCTGGGTGAAAAACTGTTTTTT. Amino acid sequence: CASSPTSLSGLGEKLFF.

The J gene is TRBJ2-7, the V gene TRBV7-9, with TRBD2 identical over 13 bases. This CDR3 region has 16 residues. In germline, CDR1 is SEHNR, CDR2 FQNEAQ (reference sequence). Unmatched junction bases numbered 7, after V lost 5 bases and J lost 3 bases. CDR3 DNA sequence: TGTGCCAGCAGCGGGGGACTAGCGGGACCTAACTACGAGCAGTACTTC. Protein: CASSGGLAGPNYEQYF.

In its sample, this clonotype was seen a few times. This rearrangement joins TRBV5-1 to TRBJ1-5; perhaps TRBD1 as D (6 bases). Trimming pared 2 bases from V and 2 bases from J, leaving 11 bases between. The CDR3 consists of 15 residues. CDR1 is SGHRS and CDR2 is YFSETQ in the germline V gene. CDR3 loop: CASSFNRVGNQPQHF. CDR3 DNA: TGCGCCAGCAGCTTCAACAGGGTCGGCAATCAGCCCCAGCATTTT. The variable domain in full, with the rest retrieved from reference TRBV5-1 and TRBJ1-5, is KAGVTQTPRYLIKTRGQQVTLSCSPISGHRSVSWYQQTPGQGLQFLFEYFSETQRNKGNFPGRFSGRQFSNSRSEMNVSTLELGDSALYLCASSFNRVGNQPQHFGDGTRLSIL.

The chain recombines TRBV6-1 with TRBJ1-1; D might be TRBD1 (6 bases). The CDR3 runs to 14 residues. Looked up from germline, CDR1 is MNHNS and CDR2 is SASEGT. V lost 1 base to trimming and J lost 7 bases, with 13 bases between them. This CDR3 is CASSEGTETHEAFF. For the CDR3, the DNA is TGTGCCAGCAGTGAAGGGACAGAGACACATGAAGCTTTCTTT.

The J gene is TRBJ2-7, the V gene TRBV5-1; TRBD2 aligns across 13 bases. V was clipped by 4 bases and J by 1 base; unmatched bases: 8. The CDR3 is 17 amino acids. From germline, CDR1 is SGHRS and CDR2 YFSETQ. CDR3 DNA: TGCGCCAGCAGCCATTCCGGGACTAGCGGGAAATCCTACGAGCAGTACTTC. This encodes CASSHSGTSGKSYEQYF.

The table lists this clonotype with a few counts. The chain couples TRBV2 to TRBJ2-2; 7 bases are a match to TRBD1. CDR3 length: 15 amino acids. The junction had 7 bases not matched to a gene; V was cut back by 8 bases and J by 1 base. Germline V gives CDR1 SNHLY, CDR2 FYNNEI. The CDR3 protein is CASHRGTVNTGELFF. As DNA, the CDR3 is TGTGCCAGCCACCGAGGGACAGTGAACACCGGGGAGCTGTTTTTT.

This clonotype was found a few times. The rearrangement links TRBV15 to TRBJ1-2; possibly TRBD1 for D (5 bases). CDR3 length: 16 amino acids. Germline V gives CDR1 LNHNV, CDR2 YYDKDF (reference sequence). Between the trimmed V and J ends, which lost 1 base and 4 bases, there was a span of 16 bases. CDR3 DNA sequence: TGTGCCACCAGCAGAGGAGGTGCGGGGCTGAGCTATGGCTACACCTTC. Translating it yields CATSRGGAGLSYGYTF. The full variable domain, in which reference TRBV15 and TRBJ1-2 provide the parts outside the CDR3, is DAMVIQNPRYQVTQFGKPVTLSCSQTLNHNVMYWYQQKSSQAPKLLFHYYDKDFNNEADTPDNFQSRRPNTSFCFLDIRSPGLGDTAMYLCATSRGGAGLSYGYTFGSGTRLTVV.

The V gene is TRBV27, the J gene TRBJ1-5; the D gene is possibly TRBD1 (6 bases). Germline V CDR1 and CDR2: MNHEY, SMNVEV (reference sequence). With 4 bases removed from V and 9 bases from J, the gap between germline ends came to 16 bases. The CDR3 loop spans 14 amino acids. The CDR3 DNA reads as TGTGCCAGCAGTTCAGGGGTCGGTGGTAGGCCCCAGCATTTT. Its translation: CASSSGVGGRPQHF.

This clonotype has a count of ten or more. This chain joins TRBV2 and TRBJ1-5; D not resolved. V lost 6 bases and J lost 6, with 15 bases in between. The CDR3 is made up of 14 amino acids. The germline gives CDR1 SNHLY, CDR2 FYNNEI. CDR3 sequence reads: CASSGPTVPQPQHF. The CDR3 region has the DNA TGTGCCAGCAGCGGACCGACGGTCCCTCAGCCCCAGCATTTT.

The chain employs TRBV7-6 and TRBJ2-7; 9 bases are shared with TRBD1. Trimming cost V 4 bases and J 4 bases; bases outside gene matches: 8. The CDR3 is 15 amino acids. Germline V lookup: CDR1 SGHVS, CDR2 FNYEAQ. The CDR3 DNA reads as TGTGCCAGCAGCTCACGAACGGGACAGGGATACGAGCAGTACTTC. It translates to CASSSRTGQGYEQYF.

Details on this clonotype: A much larger clonotype is one base distant, so this may be a read error. The chain has TRBV3-1 and TRBJ2-7; either TRBD1 or TRBD2 may supply D (5 bases each). The germline V gene has CDR1 LGHDT and CDR2 YNNKEL (reference sequence). V lost 0 bases, J lost 4 bases, and 13 bases lay in between. The CDR3 has 15 amino acids. The chain's CDR3 is CASSQDLGVAYEQYF. The CDR3 DNA follows: TGTGCCAGCAGCCAAGATTTGGGGGTGGCGTACGAGCAGTACTTC.

In this sample, this clonotype turned up many times. The J gene is TRBJ1-1, the V gene TRBV28; 12 nucleotides align to TRBD1. V shed 1 base, J shed 4 bases, and the junction held 7 bases outside the gene matches. The CDR3 runs to 17 residues. CDR1 is MDHEN and CDR2 is SYDVKM in the germline V gene. The CDR3 reads CASSLYGTGGWGTEAFF. The CDR3 DNA is TGTGCCAGCAGTTTATACGGGACAGGGGGCTGGGGCACTGAAGCTTTCTTT.

The gene calls are TRBV6-1 and TRBJ2-3, with D possibly matching TRBD1 (5 bases). The CDR3 contains 13 residues. Germline CDR1 is MNHNS and CDR2 is SASEGT. V lost 6 bases and J 4 bases, leaving 11 bases between the germline ends. The CDR3 spells CASRARVADTQYF. CDR3 nucleotide sequence: TGTGCCAGCAGGGCCAGGGTGGCAGATACGCAGTATTTT.

This clonotype was seen once. This rearrangement joins TRBV6-2 or TRBV6-3 to TRBJ2-5, with a possible D match to TRBD2 (5 bases). V was shortened by 6 bases and J by 2 bases, with 13 bases between the two germline ends. The CDR3 is made up of 14 amino acids. Per the germline V gene, CDR1 is MNHEY and CDR2 is SVGEGT. CDR3 in DNA: TGTGCCAGCAGCCAGGAAGCGGTTCAAGAGACCCAGTACTTC. This gives the protein CASSQEAVQETQYF.

This clonotype has just a few counts. The chain employs TRBV7-3 and TRBJ2-1; tentatively, D is TRBD1 (6 bases). Germline lookup yields CDR1 SGHTA and CDR2 FQGTGA. With 5 bases removed from V and 7 bases from J, the gap between germline ends came to 12 bases. The CDR3 has 13 amino acids. The CDR3 loop reads CASSTQQGNEQFF. CDR3 in DNA: TGTGCCAGCAGCACACAACAGGGAAATGAGCAGTTCTTC.

The table lists this clonotype with many counts. This chain links TRBV28 with TRBJ2-7, with a weak D call TRBD2 (6 bases). The ends were cut back, 6 bases at V and 4 bases at J, with 34 bases in the middle. The CDR3 extends over 20 amino acids. Germline V gene sequence: CDR1 MDHEN, CDR2 SYDVKM. The CDR3 reads CASSVNKGSGAPLGWYEQYF. The CDR3 DNA reads as TGTGCCAGCAGCGTTAATAAGGGTAGCGGCGCTCCTTTGGGTTGGTACGAGCAGTACTTC.

This clonotype occurred a few times. This chain connects TRBV9 to TRBJ1-5, with TRBD1 matching over 9 bases. The germline V gene encodes CDR1 SGDLS and CDR2 YYNGEE. The CDR3 consists of 14 residues. V lost 0 bases, J lost 7 bases, and 2 bases stayed unmatched. The CDR3 coding sequence is TGTGCCAGCAGCGTAGGGACAGGGGAACAGCCCCAGCATTTT. It translates to CASSVGTGEQPQHF.

The V gene is TRBV5-1, the J gene TRBJ2-1; 11 bases match TRBD2. V was clipped by 4 bases and J by 0 bases; unmatched bases: 3. This CDR3 has 16 amino acids. CDR1 and CDR2 (germline): SGHRS, YFSETQ. The CDR3 DNA reads as TGCGCCAGCAGCGCGGGACTAGCGGTCTCCTACAATGAGCAGTTCTTC. This sequence encodes CASSAGLAVSYNEQFF.